The T cell receptor beta chain described here comes from a study of PD-1 blockade in classical Hodgkin lymphoma. Study-level findings and limits: Anyone who began nivolumab under 1 year after ASCT was excluded. Newly diagnosed patients and complete responders had comparable diversity at baseline. Newly diagnosed patients were said to have less baseline TCR diversity than healthy donors did.

Regarding time point: cycle 4 day 1 (C4D1), after less than 7 weeks of nivolumab. Every one of the patients relapsed after autologous stem cell transplantation (brentuximab vedotin exposure was variable). This clone was counted a few times. What it recognizes is unknown. The germline V gene has CDR1 SGDLS and CDR2 YYNGEE. Trimming shortened V by 0 bases and J by 0 bases, and 9 bases separated the two germline ends. CDR3 length: 15 residues. Sequenced by immunoSEQ multiplex PCR; TCRdb stores in-frame clones only, minus some. This table has about 22,000 clones, about 73% appearing once. The source material was peripheral blood mononuclear cells (PBMCs), sampled before the fourth cycle of nivolumab. This TCR was sampled from a human donor with classical Hodgkin lymphoma. J is TRBJ1-1 and V is TRBV9, with D unresolved. The CDR3 nucleotides read TGTGCCAGCAGCGTAGCAGTGAACATGAACACTGAAGCTTTCTTT. Translated: CASSVAVNMNTEAFF.